This paragraph reports one T cell receptor (beta chain). Sequenced by immunoSEQ multiplex PCR; TCRdb stores in-frame clones only, minus some. The sample lists approximately 82,000 clones; just over 95% were seen once. The sample belongs to a study of technical replicates of blood from several donors. Germline CDR1 reads SNHLY; CDR2 reads FYNNEI. This CDR3 has 15 amino acids. V lost 1 base, J lost 1 base, and 8 bases lay in between. Specimen: T cells isolated from PBMCs. The rearrangement uses TRBV2 and TRBJ2-1, with D uncertain. The receptor was isolated from a human donor in good health. The CDR3 DNA sequence: TGTGCCAGCAGTGAAGGACTTGCTTCCTACAATGAGCAGTTCTTC. The encoded protein is CASSEGLASYNEQFF.